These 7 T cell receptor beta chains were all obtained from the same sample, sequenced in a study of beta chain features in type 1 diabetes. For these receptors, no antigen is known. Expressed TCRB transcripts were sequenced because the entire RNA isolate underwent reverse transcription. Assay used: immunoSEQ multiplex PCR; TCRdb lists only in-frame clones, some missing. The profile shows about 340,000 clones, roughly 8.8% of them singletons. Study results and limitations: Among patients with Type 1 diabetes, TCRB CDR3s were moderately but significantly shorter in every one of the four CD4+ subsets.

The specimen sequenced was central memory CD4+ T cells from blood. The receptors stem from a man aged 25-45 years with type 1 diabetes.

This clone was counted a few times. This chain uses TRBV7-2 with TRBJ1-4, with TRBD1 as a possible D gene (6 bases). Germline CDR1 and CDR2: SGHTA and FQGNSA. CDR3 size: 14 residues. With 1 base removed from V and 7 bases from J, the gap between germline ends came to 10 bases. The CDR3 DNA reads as TGTGCCAGCAGCTTAGACAGGGTTGGTGAAAAACTGTTTTTT. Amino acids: CASSLDRVGEKLFF.

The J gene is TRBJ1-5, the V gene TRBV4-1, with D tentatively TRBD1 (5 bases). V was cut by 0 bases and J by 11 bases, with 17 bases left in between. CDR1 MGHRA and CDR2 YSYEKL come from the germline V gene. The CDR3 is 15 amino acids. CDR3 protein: CASSQEFSMTASQHF. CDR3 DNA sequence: TGCGCCAGCAGCCAAGAATTTTCGATGACAGCATCCCAGCATTTT.

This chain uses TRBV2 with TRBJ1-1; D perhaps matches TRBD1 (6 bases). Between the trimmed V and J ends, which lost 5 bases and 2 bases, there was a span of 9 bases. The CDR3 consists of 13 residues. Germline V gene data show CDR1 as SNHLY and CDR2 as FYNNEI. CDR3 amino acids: CASSPGTNTEAFF. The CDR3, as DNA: TGTGCCAGCAGTCCCGGGACAAACACTGAAGCTTTCTTT.

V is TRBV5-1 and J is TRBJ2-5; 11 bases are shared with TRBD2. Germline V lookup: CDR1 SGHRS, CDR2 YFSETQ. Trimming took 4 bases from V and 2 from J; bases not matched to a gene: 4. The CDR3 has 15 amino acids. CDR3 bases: TGCGCCAGCAGCACCCTAGCGGGGGGTCAAGAGACCCAGTACTTC. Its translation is CASSTLAGGQETQYF.

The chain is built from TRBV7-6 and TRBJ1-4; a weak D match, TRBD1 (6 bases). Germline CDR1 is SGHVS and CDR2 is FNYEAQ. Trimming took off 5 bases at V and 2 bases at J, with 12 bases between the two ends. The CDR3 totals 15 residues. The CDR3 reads CASSLRQGTNEKLFF. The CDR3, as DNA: TGTGCCAGCAGCCTAAGGCAGGGGACTAATGAAAAACTGTTTTTT.

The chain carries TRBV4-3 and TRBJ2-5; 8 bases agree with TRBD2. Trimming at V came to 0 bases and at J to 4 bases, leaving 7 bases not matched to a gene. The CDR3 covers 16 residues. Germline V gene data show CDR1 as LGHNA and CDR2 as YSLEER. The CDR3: CASSQDYSSGVETQYF. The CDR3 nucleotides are TGCGCCAGCAGCCAAGATTATAGTAGCGGGGTAGAGACCCAGTACTTC.

CDR3 region: CAWRDPGSSSYNSPLHF. CDR3 sequence (DNA): TGTGCCTGGAGAGATCCGGGTTCTAGCTCCTATAATTCACCCCTCCACTTT. The V and J genes are TRBV30 and TRBJ1-6; D uncertain. Trimming shortened V by 3 bases and J by 0 bases, and 15 bases separated the two germline ends. The germline CDR1 and CDR2 sequences are GTSNPN and SVGIG (reference sequence). This CDR3 is built from 17 residues.